The text below deals with one T cell receptor beta chain. The same CDR3 is also encoded by other DNA sequences in this sample. Per the study methods: Amplification with reference gene primers provided the estimates of nucleated cell counts. Repertoires were generated with immunoSEQ multiplex PCR, while TCRdb's copy carries only in-frame clones and drops some. V and J calls and clone size are copied from that table; D and trimming were computed from the DNA. The profile shows roughly 500,000 clones, about 85% of them singletons. Trimming cost V 2 bases and J 1 base, with 6 bases left between them. CDR1 and CDR2 (germline): SGHRS, YFSETQ. The CDR3 covers 13 residues. The entry originates in a study of blood T cell repertoires in COVID-19. Participants spanned ages about 18 to 95 years and resided in roughly 22 US areas. Clinical history as reported by participants underpinned cohort assignment. Recovery meant two consecutive negative NP/OP PCR tests, professional clearance, or resolved symptoms.

The chain recombines TRBV5-1 with TRBJ1-1; D remains ambiguous. The sequence derives from an older woman who had recovered from COVID-19. Sequenced sample: PBMCs or T cells enriched from blood (not recorded which). CDR3 sequence reads: CASSFSGNTEAFF. In nucleotides, the CDR3 is TGCGCCAGCAGCTTCAGCGGGAACACTGAAGCTTTCTTT.